This TCR beta chain appears in the sequencing data of a study of Graves' ophthalmopathy and Graves' hyperthyroidism. Ophthalmopathy cases showed moderate-to-severe activity, scoring CAS ≥3 and NOSPECS ≥4, with duration under 3 months. Amplification of TCR beta CDR3 regions used RNA transcripts. After a first-round RT-PCR with HTBI primers, a second-round multiplex PCR was run. Each CDR3 protein is one row after TCRdb ran MiXCR on the multiplex PCR reads. The data hold over 150,000 distinct CDR3 sequences, with roughly two fifths observed a single time. Germline loops: CDR1 KGHSH, CDR2 LQKENI. The CDR3 has 15 amino acids. V lost 0 bases and J lost 4, with 10 bases in between. At least ten counts were recorded for this clonotype.

The specimen sequenced was peripheral blood. The receptor was derived from a woman in her forties with Graves' ophthalmopathy. The chain joins TRBV18 to TRBJ1-3, with D perhaps matching TRBD1 (5 bases). CDR3 sequence reads: CASSPPFRAGNTIYF. CDR3 DNA sequence: TGTGCCAGCTCACCACCGTTCAGGGCGGGAAACACCATATATTTT.